This T cell receptor (beta chain) was sequenced for a study of T cells in pancreatic ductal adenocarcinoma. Regarding the study as a whole: No significant tumor-blood clonality difference; means were about 0.1 and 0.065. Tumors hold more CD45RO+ effector T cells, which may bias toward lower diversity. Tumor samples had fewer productive templates and roughly 7.3-fold fewer unique clonotypes than blood.

The ends lost 4 bases at V and 4 bases at J; junction bases unmatched: 8. The germline V gene has CDR1 SQVTM and CDR2 ANQGSEA. The CDR3 is 15 amino acids. Comments on this clone: Its antigen is not identified.

Surgery without prior neoadjuvant therapy was the treatment of the selected pancreatic ductal adenocarcinoma patients. Some clones are missing from TCRdb's copy, which holds only in-frame ones; the method was immunoSEQ multiplex PCR. The data hold around 94,000 clones, with roughly 96% observed a single time. The V call is TRBV29-1, the J call TRBJ2-1; 9 bases align to TRBD2. The origin of this receptor is a human donor with pancreatic ductal adenocarcinoma. The source material was PBMCs. For the CDR3, the DNA is TGCAGCGTTGTTAAGCGACTAGCGGAGTACAATGAGCAGTTCTTC. Encoded protein: CSVVKRLAEYNEQFF.